These 25 T cell receptor beta chains were all obtained from the same sample, sequenced in a study of blood T cells in healthy people across ages. The use of a sample-barcoded 5' primer and a J-beta primer mix characterized a second PCR of roughly 6 to 12 cycles. TCRdb reprocessed the 5' RACE reads via MiXCR and lists one record per CDR3 protein. The sample lists over 600,000 distinct CDR3 sequences, around 21% occurring once. The sequenced sample consisted of blood. These receptors originate from a man between 65 and 80 years old in good health.

This clonotype was picked up a small number of times. This rearrangement joins TRBV3-1 to TRBJ2-5; 9 positions match TRBD2. The closer fit of TRBJ2-7 to the DNA end suggests the J call may be wrong. In germline, CDR1 is LGHDT, CDR2 YNNKEL (reference sequence). This CDR3 is built from 15 residues. The CDR3: CASSQGSSGTYEQYF. The CDR3 DNA is TGTGCCAGCAGCCAAGGGTCTAGCGGGACCTACGAGCAGTACTTC.

This clonotype came up a few times. This rearrangement joins TRBV6-1 to TRBJ2-2; D may be TRBD2 (5 bases). Germline V lookup: CDR1 MNHNS, CDR2 SASEGT. There are 13 residues in the CDR3. The V end was cut by 3 bases, the J end by 6 bases, with 8 bases between. Here the CDR3 DNA reads TGTGCCAGCAGTGAGAGGGAATCCGGGGAGCTGTTTTTT. Encoded protein: CASSERESGELFF.

The sample holds a few counts of this clonotype. This rearrangement joins TRBV7-3 to TRBJ2-2; D is perhaps TRBD1 (5 bases). Per the germline V gene, CDR1 is SGHTA and CDR2 is FQGTGA. The CDR3 contains 15 residues. The V gene lost 0 bases and the J gene lost 2 bases, with 7 bases spanning the gap. The CDR3 sequence is CASSLTTANTGELFF. The CDR3 bases are TGTGCCAGCAGCTTAACGACAGCTAACACCGGGGAGCTGTTTTTT.

This clonotype was seen a few times. The V gene is TRBV5-6, the J gene TRBJ2-1; D is perhaps TRBD2 (6 bases). This CDR3 contains 15 residues. Trimming pared 3 bases from V and 11 bases from J, leaving 21 bases between. The germline CDR1 and CDR2 sequences are SGHDT and YYEEEE. For the CDR3, the DNA is TGTGCCAGCAGCTCCTCGGGACTCCTTTTTGGGAAGCAGTTCTTC. Its protein product is CASSSSGLLFGKQFF.

This clonotype came up many times. This CDR3 is CATSDLQSLGTQYF. CDR3 DNA sequence: TGTGCCACCAGTGATTTGCAATCCCTCGGGACCCAGTACTTC. The V call is TRBV24-1, the J call TRBJ2-5; the D is unclear. Trimming removed 0 bases from V and 7 bases from J, with 11 bases in between. CDR3 size: 14 residues. Germline CDR1 KGHDR, CDR2 SFDVKD.

The sample holds a few counts of this clonotype. This chain uses TRBV20-1 with TRBJ2-1, with 13 nucleotides matching TRBD2. The CDR3 covers 19 residues. V shed 3 bases, J shed 0 bases, and the junction held 11 bases outside the gene matches. Per germline, CDR1 DFQATT and CDR2 SNEGSKA (reference sequence). CDR3 sequence reads: CSARGGLAGWGSSYNEQFF. The CDR3 region has the DNA TGCAGTGCTAGGGGGGGACTAGCGGGATGGGGAAGCTCCTACAATGAGCAGTTCTTC.

The V call is TRBV20-1, the J call TRBJ1-1, with D uncertain. This CDR3 comprises 12 residues. V was pared by 8 bases and J by 0 bases, with 10 bases between. CDR1 is DFQATT and CDR2 is SNEGSKA in the germline V gene (reference sequence). CDR3 residues: CSTRPMNTEAFF. CDR3 nucleotide sequence: TGCAGTACCCGGCCAATGAACACTGAAGCTTTCTTT.

V and J are TRBV9 and TRBJ2-5; 10 positions agree with TRBD2. The DNA end is more similar to TRBJ2-1, so the J call may be wrong. This CDR3 is built from 15 residues. Germline CDR1 reads SGDLS; CDR2 reads YYNGEE. DNA of the CDR3: TGTGCCAGCAGCGTAGTGGCTAGCGGGAGTTATGAGCAGTTCTTC. Translating it yields CASSVVASGSYEQFF.

The chain is built from TRBV5-1 and TRBJ2-1; a possible D gene is TRBD2 (6 bases). Trimming removed 2 bases from V and 0 bases from J, with 9 bases in between. This CDR3 is 15 amino acids long. The germline V gene has CDR1 SGHRS and CDR2 YFSETQ. The CDR3 loop is CASSLGRPSYNEQFF. Written as DNA, the CDR3 is TGCGCCAGCAGCTTAGGGAGGCCCTCCTACAATGAGCAGTTCTTC.

The chain employs TRBV12-3 or TRBV12-4 and TRBJ2-7; weak D call: TRBD1 (5 bases). The CDR3 is 15 residues long. Trimming removed 1 base from V and 3 bases from J, with 13 bases in between. In DNA, the CDR3 is TGTGCCAGCAGTTTAGTAGGGGTCGGCGACTACGAGCAGTACTTC. Its protein product is CASSLVGVGDYEQYF.

V and J are TRBV27 and TRBJ2-5, with 7 bases fitting TRBD1. This CDR3 spans 12 amino acids. V was pared by 6 bases and J by 11 bases, with 9 bases of the junction left unmatched. Germline loops: CDR1 MNHEY, CDR2 SMNVEV (reference sequence). CDR3 sequence reads: CASSKRGHEQYF. CDR3 coding DNA: TGTGCCAGCAGCAAAAGGGGGCATGAGCAGTACTTC.

A few counts support this clonotype. This sequence joins TRBV28 and TRBJ2-1; the D gene is possibly TRBD2 (5 bases). The CDR3 sequence is 17 residues long. V lost 8 bases to trimming and J lost 0 bases, with 20 bases between them. Germline V lookup: CDR1 MDHEN, CDR2 SYDVKM. The DNA of the CDR3 is TGTGCCAGCCGCCTCGAAAAGCTAGCTAGCTCCTACAATGAGCAGTTCTTC. Protein sequence: CASRLEKLASSYNEQFF. Full variable domain (remainder filled in from reference TRBV28 and TRBJ2-1): DVKVTQSSRYLVKRTGEKVFLECVQDMDHENMFWYRQDPGLGLRLIYFSYDVKMKEKGDIPEGYSVSREKKERFSLILESASTNQTSMYLCASRLEKLASSYNEQFFGPGTRLTVL.

This clonotype was counted many times. V usage is TRBV11-2 and J usage is TRBJ2-3; D remains unclear. Per germline, CDR1 SGHAT and CDR2 FQNNGV. The CDR3 runs 13 residues. The ends were cut back, 0 bases at V and 3 bases at J, with 4 bases in the middle. CDR3 sequence reads: CASSLDLTDTQYF. The CDR3 DNA reads TGTGCCAGCAGCTTAGATCTTACAGATACGCAGTATTTT.

CDR3 sequence reads: CAISGQDRAPTEAFF. The CDR3 bases are TGTGCCATCAGTGGCCAGGACAGGGCCCCCACTGAAGCTTTCTTT. V gene TRBV10-3 combines with J gene TRBJ1-1; 8 bases are shared with TRBD1. The CDR3 length is 15 residues. Trimming at V came to 4 bases and at J to 4 bases, leaving 8 bases not matched to a gene. Germline CDR1 and CDR2: ENHRY and SYGVKD.

This clonotype has more than one count but fewer than ten. The chain couples TRBV28 to TRBJ2-7; 8 nucleotides line up with TRBD2. Germline CDR1 MDHEN, CDR2 SYDVKM. The trim removed 6 bases at V and 4 bases at J, leaving 11 bases unmatched. The length of the CDR3 is 15 residues. The CDR3: CASRSVSGGRYEQYF. The CDR3 DNA sequence: TGTGCCAGCAGATCCGTAAGCGGGGGTCGGTACGAGCAGTACTTC.

This clonotype was counted at least ten times. CDR3 nucleotides: TGCAGCGTGGCCGGGACTAGCGGGAGGGCCAGCAATGAGCAGTTCTTC. Its translation is CSVAGTSGRASNEQFF. The chain joins TRBV29-1 to TRBJ2-1, with TRBD2 matching over 16 bases. Germline CDR1 and CDR2: SQVTM and ANQGSEA. V lost 6 bases, J lost 6 bases, and 8 bases stayed unmatched. CDR3 length equals 16 residues.

The chain links TRBV4-1 to TRBJ1-3; D not certain. The V end was cut by 0 bases, the J end by 4 bases, with 10 bases between. The CDR3 spans 15 residues. The germline gives CDR1 MGHRA, CDR2 YSYEKL. Here the CDR3 DNA reads TGCGCCAGCAGCCAAGATCCGGGGTCCGGAAACACCATATATTTT. Residues: CASSQDPGSGNTIYF.

As regards this clonotype: The germline gene is not matched at one end of the junction; a read error may be the cause. The chain links TRBV20-1 to TRBJ2-7; TRBD2 agrees at 7 bases. Germline CDR1 and CDR2: DFQATT and SNEGSKA (reference sequence). The CDR3 runs 16 residues. The CDR3 sequence is CSARDLAGVGAYEQSF. The CDR3 DNA sequence: TGCAGTGCTAGAGATCTTGCGGGAGTAGGGGCCTACGAGCAGTCCTTC.

This sequence joins TRBV12-3 or TRBV12-4 and TRBJ2-2; 12 bases are a match to TRBD2. V shed 1 base and J 2 bases; nucleotides not matched to a gene: 2. The CDR3 runs 17 residues. The CDR3 loop reads CASSLGLAGVNTGELFF. The CDR3 bases are TGTGCCAGCAGTTTAGGACTAGCGGGAGTCAACACCGGGGAGCTGTTTTTT.

The chain is built from TRBV20-1 and TRBJ2-4; tentative D call: TRBD1 (6 bases). This CDR3 has 16 residues. CDR1 is DFQATT and CDR2 is SNEGSKA in the germline V gene (reference sequence). Trimming removed 1 base at V and 0 bases at J, with 13 bases between. The CDR3: CSARGGRGLAKNIQYF. As DNA, the CDR3 is TGCAGTGCTAGAGGGGGCAGGGGATTAGCCAAAAACATTCAGTACTTC.

This clonotype came up a few times. The chain has TRBV28 and TRBJ2-5; the match to TRBD2 covers 8 bases. The closer fit of TRBJ2-7 to the DNA end suggests the J call may be wrong. Germline lookup yields CDR1 MDHEN and CDR2 SYDVKM. The CDR3 loop spans 15 amino acids. The CDR3 reads CASSWGLAGPYEQYF. The CDR3 nucleotides read TGTGCCAGCAGTTGGGGGCTAGCGGGTCCCTACGAGCAGTACTTC.

Regarding this clonotype: Likely a read error: the CDR3 ends without its conserved phenylalanine or tryptophan. The CDR3 protein is CASSIPGLASYNEQFL. The CDR3 DNA follows: TGTGCCAGCAGCATACCGGGACTAGCCTCCTACAATGAGCAGTTCCTC. The chain recombines TRBV7-9 with TRBJ2-1; 9 nucleotides match TRBD2. The V and J ends lost 5 bases and 0 bases, in that order; junction bases with no gene match: 5. The CDR3 contains 16 residues. Germline values: CDR1 SEHNR, CDR2 FQNEAQ (reference sequence).

The chain couples TRBV6-6 to TRBJ2-3; D uncertain. There are 14 residues in the CDR3. Germline V gene data show CDR1 as MNHNY and CDR2 as SVGAGI (reference sequence). V lost 6 bases, J lost 2 bases, and 12 bases lay in between. CDR3 sequence (DNA): TGTGCCAGCAGCCCGCCGGGCAACACAGATACGCAGTATTTT. Translated, it gives CASSPPGNTDTQYF.

The chain employs TRBV5-1 and TRBJ2-4, with D possibly matching TRBD2 (6 bases). The V and J ends lost 5 bases and 5 bases respectively, with 14 bases between them. The CDR3 has 14 residues. CDR1 and CDR2 (germline): SGHRS, YFSETQ. The CDR3 region is CASRSLARENIQYF. The CDR3 nucleotides read TGCGCCAGCAGATCTCTAGCGCGAGAAAACATTCAGTACTTC.

This rearrangement joins TRBV25-1 to TRBJ1-1, with 9 bases lining up with TRBD1. The CDR3 consists of 14 residues. The V segment lost 6 bases and the J segment 4 bases; nucleotides outside the gene matches: 6. The germline gives CDR1 MGHDK, CDR2 SYGVNS. The CDR3 sequence: CASRFGTGSTEAFF. CDR3 coding DNA: TGTGCCAGCAGGTTCGGGACAGGGAGCACTGAAGCTTTCTTT.